The text below deals with one T cell receptor (beta chain). Its antigen remains unknown. The TCR beta CDR3 regions underwent amplification using RNA transcripts as the source. In the first-round RT-PCR of the TCR CDR3, the HTBI primer set was used. TCRdb re-analysed the multiplex PCR reads in MiXCR, keeping a single row per CDR3 protein. The sample has around 600,000 distinct CDR3 sequences; just under 45% are singletons. From germline, CDR1 is SGHVS and CDR2 FQNEAQ. The CDR3 is made up of 18 amino acids. Deletions cut 5 bases from V and 1 base from J, with 21 bases between. The data are from a study of T cells in Graves' hyperthyroidism and ophthalmopathy. Study-wide findings and caveats: Ophthalmopathy stood apart from stable hyperthyroidism in a 13 V-J model.

This sequence was found in an adult man with Graves' disease, either hyperthyroidism or ophthalmopathy (not recorded which). The V call is TRBV7-8, the J call TRBJ1-5, with D uncertain. The sample consisted of peripheral blood or thyroid tissue (not recorded which). For the CDR3, the DNA is TGTGCCAGCAGCCAAGCACCCCTGGGTGGGGTGAGCAATCAGCCCCAGCATTTT. Translated: CASSQAPLGGVSNQPQHF.